The clone carrying this T cell receptor (beta chain) was detected only a few times. Its antigen is currently unknown. The record originates from a study of OX40 agonist ivuxolimab in advanced cancers. The CDR3 sequence is 14 residues long. Germline V lookup: CDR1 LNHDA, CDR2 SQIVND (reference sequence). Trimming took 6 bases from V and 7 from J, leaving 16 bases between them. General study results and limits: Those patients achieving a partial response at 0.1-3.0 mg/kg showed among the lowest clonal expansion. Expanded clones were, on average, more numerous among CD8+ T cells than CD4+.

Assay used: immunoSEQ multiplex PCR; TCRdb lists only in-frame clones, some missing. The table records some 76,000 clones, around four fifths of them present only once. Autoimmune disease history or systemic immunosuppression meant exclusion. Samples were taken at baseline and on day 1 of cycles 4 and 7. The material sequenced was CD4+ or CD8+ T cells sorted from blood, taken in a trial of the OX40 agonist ivuxolimab. The TCR comes from an adult with an advanced solid tumor such as melanoma, head and neck, liver or kidney cancer. The chain employs TRBV19 and TRBJ1-5; TRBD1 might be the D (5 bases). This CDR3 reads CASRRTGAGQPQHF. The DNA of the CDR3 is TGTGCCAGTAGGCGAACAGGAGCGGGACAGCCCCAGCATTTT.